Below, 9 T cell receptor beta chains from the same sample are listed, as sequenced in a study of T cell repertoires in cytomegalovirus infection. TCRdb re-called the reads through MiXCR, storing one row per CDR3 protein. The sample has 600,000 to 800,000 distinct CDR3 sequences, 20% to 25% seen once. Sample: CD8+ T cells from PBMCs. These receptors originate from a human donor in good health (CMV status not recorded). Some clones in this sample may be carry-over from other donors' samples.

The genes are TRBV14 and TRBJ2-1, with 10 bases identical to TRBD1. Germline V lookup: CDR1 SGHDN, CDR2 FVKESK. The CDR3 consists of 17 residues. Trimming took 3 bases from V and 5 from J; bases not matched to a gene: 10. The CDR3 nucleotides are TGTGCCAGCAGCCACAGGCCCGGGACAGGGGACCACAATGAGCAGTTCTTC. It encodes CASSHRPGTGDHNEQFF. The full variable domain, rest sourced from reference TRBV14 and TRBJ2-1, is EAGVTQFPSHSVIEKGQTVTLRCDPISGHDNLYWYRRVMGKEIKFLLHFVKESKQDESGMPNNRFLAERTGGTYSTLKVQPAELEDSGVYFCASSHRPGTGDHNEQFFGPGTRLTVL.

The rearrangement joins TRBV14 to TRBJ1-2; perhaps TRBD1 as D (6 bases). With 4 bases removed from V and 8 bases from J, the gap between germline ends came to 17 bases. This CDR3 comprises 14 residues. Germline V lookup: CDR1 SGHDN, CDR2 FVKESK. The chain's CDR3 is CASSPQEPGGGYTF. The DNA of the CDR3 is TGTGCCAGCAGCCCTCAAGAACCCGGGGGCGGCTACACCTTC.

V is TRBV6-1 and J is TRBJ1-6, with a tentative D call TRBD1 (5 bases). The CDR3 is 15 amino acids. CDR1 and CDR2 from the germline V gene are MNHNS and SASEGT. V was clipped by 0 bases and J by 4 bases, with 7 bases between them. CDR3 loop: CASSEARGYNSPLHF. DNA for the CDR3: TGTGCCAGCAGTGAAGCGCGGGGGTATAATTCACCCCTCCACTTT.

The CDR3 sequence is CASSHRYRSFGSGQYV. CDR3 nucleotides: TGCGCCAGCAGTCATCGTTACAGGAGTTTTGGTAGTGGGCAGTACGTC. This rearrangement joins TRBV23-1 to TRBJ2-7; the D gene is possibly TRBD1 (5 bases). TRBV23-1 is an ORF; its function is uncertain. The V end was cut by 3 bases, the J end by 9 bases, with 24 bases between. This CDR3 region has 16 residues.

V and J are TRBV20-1 and TRBJ2-2, with D possibly being TRBD2 (7 bases). CDR1 DFQATT and CDR2 SNEGSKA come from the germline V gene (reference sequence). CDR3 size: 17 residues. Trimming pared 0 bases from V and 7 bases from J, leaving 21 bases between. CDR3 in amino acids: CSARDTGGARRGGELFF. CDR3 bases: TGCAGTGCTAGAGATACTGGGGGGGCCCGAAGAGGCGGGGAGCTGTTTTTT.

A note on this clonotype: At one end, the junction sequence differs from germline, possibly due to a read error. The genes are TRBV14 and TRBJ2-1, with 9 bases identical to TRBD1. Germline-derived CDR1 and CDR2 are SGHDN and FVKESK. The CDR3 spans 16 residues. CDR3 bases: TGTGTCAGCAGCCTCGCCCCGGGACAGGGCAAGCATGAGCAGTTCTTC. Its translation: CVSSLAPGQGKHEQFF. The full variable domain, with the rest looked up from reference TRBV14 and TRBJ2-1, is EAGVTQFPSHSVIEKGQTVTLRCDPISGHDNLYWYRRVMGKEIKFLLHFVKESKQDESGMPNNRFLAERTGGTYSTLKVQPAELEDSGVYFCVSSLAPGQGKHEQFFGPGTRLTVL.

This clonotype was recorded a few times. The V gene is TRBV15, the J gene TRBJ2-5; D unresolved. Germline V gene lookup returns CDR1 LNHNV and CDR2 YYDKDF (reference sequence). Trimming removed 6 bases from V and 1 base from J, with 3 bases in between. This CDR3 has 11 amino acids. Here the CDR3 reads CATSFQETQYF. In DNA, the CDR3 is TGTGCCACCAGTTTCCAAGAGACCCAGTACTTC.

This clonotype was seen a few times. The chain links TRBV28 to TRBJ2-2, with TRBD1 matching over 7 bases. CDR1 is MDHEN and CDR2 is SYDVKM in the germline V gene. V lost 6 bases to trimming and J lost 0 bases; unmatched junction nucleotides: 7. CDR3 length equals 16 residues. The CDR3 nucleotides read TGTGCCAGCAGAGGTAGGGGGCTTACGAACACCGGGGAGCTGTTTTTT. This gives the protein CASRGRGLTNTGELFF.

The rearrangement joins TRBV6-2 or TRBV6-3 to TRBJ1-5; D gene unclear. CDR3 length: 13 amino acids. V was cut by 2 bases and J by 3 bases, with 5 bases left in between. Germline loops: CDR1 MNHEY, CDR2 SVGEGT. CDR3 protein: CASSYSFNQPQHF. CDR3 coding DNA: TGTGCCAGCAGTTACAGCTTCAATCAGCCCCAGCATTTT.